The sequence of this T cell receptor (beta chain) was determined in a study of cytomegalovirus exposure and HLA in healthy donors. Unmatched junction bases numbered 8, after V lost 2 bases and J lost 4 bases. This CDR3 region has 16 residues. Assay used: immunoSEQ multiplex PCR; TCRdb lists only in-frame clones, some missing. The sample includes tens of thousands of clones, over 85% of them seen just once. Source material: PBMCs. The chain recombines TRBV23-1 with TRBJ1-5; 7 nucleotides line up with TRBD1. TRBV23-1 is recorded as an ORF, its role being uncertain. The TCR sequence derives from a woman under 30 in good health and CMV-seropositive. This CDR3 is CASSQPDGTENQPQHF. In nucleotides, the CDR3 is TGCGCCAGCAGTCAACCGGACGGGACAGAGAATCAGCCCCAGCATTTT.